A selection of T cell receptor beta chains follows, all from one sample in a study of blood T cell repertoires in COVID-19. Repertoires were generated with immunoSEQ multiplex PCR, while TCRdb's copy carries only in-frame clones and drops some. The data contain 140,000 to 150,000 clones, roughly 76% of them singletons. Source material: peripheral blood. The source is a human donor with acute or convalescent COVID-19. The donor label of this sample is uncertain. CDR3s include the opening cysteine and the closing phenylalanine or tryptophan.

CDR3aa: CASSPRGMNTEAFF
v_gene: TRBV6-2/TRBV6-3

CDR3aa: CASSRGRSQPQHF
v_gene: TRBV7-8

CDR3aa: CASSLAPSTEAFF
v_gene: TRBV11-3

CDR3aa: CSVRRLGELFF
v_gene: TRBV29-1

CDR3aa: CASTIQEGRGTEAFF
v_gene: TRBV5-1

CDR3aa: CATSDSFGTGGIGELFF
v_gene: TRBV24-1

CDR3aa: CATSGTGKGQPQHF
v_gene: TRBV24-1

CDR3aa: CASSFQVNYGYTF
v_gene: TRBV9

CDR3aa: CASSPLDSSTGELFF
v_gene: TRBV3-1/TRBV3-2

CDR3aa: CASSSGTGYPYEQYF
v_gene: TRBV7-9

CDR3aa: CASSAWDSSGANVLTF
v_gene: TRBV9

CDR3aa: CASSVAGGSGNEQFF
v_gene: TRBV9

CDR3aa: CAFQGGGRLDTQYF
v_gene: TRBV30

CDR3aa: CASSLATGVENIQYF
v_gene: TRBV5-4

CDR3aa: CASSHDRVGGTDTQYF
v_gene: TRBV4-1

CDR3aa: CASSVIQGGTEAFF
v_gene: TRBV2

CDR3aa: CASSYSTASYGYTF
v_gene: TRBV6-5

CDR3aa: CASRPTQGSYGYTF
v_gene: TRBV7-8

CDR3aa: CASSLIGGFSYNSPLHF
v_gene: TRBV7-8

CDR3aa: CASTPSGGHTGELFF
v_gene: TRBV6-5

CDR3aa: CATSRGRGEEQYF
v_gene: TRBV15

CDR3aa: CAWSVHPNTGELFF
v_gene: TRBV30

CDR3aa: CASSEEASGGVLQETQYF
v_gene: TRBV6-1

CDR3aa: CASSRDRDVTYEQYF
v_gene: TRBV6-5

CDR3aa: CASTSQGIQYF
v_gene: TRBV6-5

CDR3aa: CASSLGTGDTEAFF
v_gene: TRBV5-1

CDR3aa: CASSWRAPNHNEQFF
v_gene: TRBV5-6

CDR3aa: CASSVRLAGTDTQYF
v_gene: TRBV9